Below, 28 T cell receptor beta chains from the same sample are listed, as sequenced in a study of T-cell reconstitution after alpha-beta-depleted transplantation in children (dated by TCRdb to about 2016). Libraries were constructed by PCR. Sequencing instrument: Illumina HiSeq 2500. Molecular barcoding was employed in the preparation of TCR libraries, with unique molecular identifiers being used to normalize TCRbeta repertoire quantification. The public sequencing data were trimmed at Q25 with fastp and processed into clonotypes with MiXCR by TCRdb, which kept only in-frame beta chains. One record per CDR3 amino acid sequence lists the most common genes and DNA. The sample table records 500,000 to 600,000 distinct CDR3 sequences; about a sixth of these occur just once. Approximately 3% of the sample is in the top ten clones. The sequenced sample was PBMCs from the stem cell graft donor, obtained from the stem cell graft. All receptors derive from a human donor who donated a stem cell graft to a child with acute lymphoblastic leukemia.

The sample holds a few counts of this clonotype. This chain links TRBV5-1 with TRBJ2-7; D gene unclear. The CDR3 runs 15 residues. Trimming cost V 0 bases and J 2 bases, with 12 bases left between them. Germline V CDR1 and CDR2: SGHRS, YFSETQ. The DNA for the CDR3 is TGCGCCAGCAGCTTGGCCGGCGGAGTGACCTACGAGCAGTACTTC. This sequence encodes CASSLAGGVTYEQYF.

This clonotype was observed a handful of times. The chain has TRBV20-1 and TRBJ1-2; the D gene is possibly TRBD1 (6 bases). CDR3 size: 14 residues. Germline CDR1 DFQATT, CDR2 SNEGSKA (reference sequence). Between the trimmed V and J ends, which lost 5 bases and 4 bases, there was a span of 17 bases. The CDR3 DNA reads TGCAGTGCTGAAGTACAGGGATCCCTCTATGGCTACACCTTC. Its protein is CSAEVQGSLYGYTF.

This rearrangement joins TRBV5-6 to TRBJ1-1; a weak D match, TRBD1 (5 bases). From germline, CDR1 is SGHDT and CDR2 YYEEEE. This CDR3 contains 14 residues. V lost 1 base, J lost 5 bases, and 12 bases lay in between. For the CDR3, the DNA is TGTGCCAGCAGCTTGTTAGGGGCCGTGACTGAAGCTTTCTTT. It specifies CASSLLGAVTEAFF.

The rearrangement uses TRBV18 and TRBJ2-7, with 9 positions matching TRBD1. Germline-derived CDR1 and CDR2 are KGHSH and LQKENI. This CDR3 has 16 amino acids. Germline trimming cut 0 bases from V and 2 bases from J; bases unmatched to any gene: 5. The CDR3 DNA sequence: TGTGCCAGCTCACCACCGAACAGGGGGCATGCCTACGAGCAGTACTTC. Protein product: CASSPPNRGHAYEQYF. The variable domain in full, completed from reference TRBV18 and TRBJ2-7, reads NAGVMQNPRHLVRRRGQEARLRCSPMKGHSHVYWYRQLPEEGLKFMVYLQKENIIDESGMPKERFSAEFPKEGPSILRIQQVVRGDSAAYFCASSPPNRGHAYEQYFGPGTRLTVT.

J is TRBJ2-5 and V is TRBV6-6; weak D call: TRBD2 (6 bases). The CDR3 runs 13 residues. Between the trimmed V and J ends, which lost 9 bases and 5 bases, there was a span of 16 bases. In germline, CDR1 is MNHNY, CDR2 SVGAGI (reference sequence). CDR3 in amino acids: CARESQSGETQYF. CDR3 nucleotide sequence: TGTGCCAGAGAGAGCCAAAGCGGGGAGACCCAGTACTTC.

The rearrangement links TRBV5-1 to TRBJ2-1, with 9 bases identical to TRBD2. V shed 4 bases, J shed 8 bases, and the junction held 16 bases outside the gene matches. The CDR3 contains 17 residues. Germline CDR1 reads SGHRS; CDR2 reads YFSETQ. The CDR3 sequence is CASSPLVLAGGLDEQFF. For the CDR3, the DNA is TGCGCCAGCAGCCCGTTAGTTTTGGCGGGAGGGTTGGATGAGCAGTTCTTC.

J is TRBJ2-2 and V is TRBV24-1, with 10 bases matching TRBD2. Germline CDR1 and CDR2: KGHDR and SFDVKD. After removal of 3 bases from V and 5 bases from J, the junction contained 8 bases not matched to a gene. The CDR3 covers 17 residues. CDR3 in amino acids: CATSDLGLADLTGELFF. DNA of the CDR3: TGTGCCACCAGTGATCTCGGACTAGCGGACCTTACCGGGGAGCTGTTTTTT.

This clonotype was counted only a few times. The chain links TRBV5-1 to TRBJ1-1; the D is unclear. Trimming shortened V by 3 bases and J by 1 base, and 10 bases separated the two germline ends. Looked up from germline, CDR1 is SGHRS and CDR2 is YFSETQ. This CDR3 is 14 amino acids long. The CDR3 DNA sequence: TGCGCCAGCAGCTCTTTCAGCGCGAACACTGAAGCTTTCTTT. Protein sequence: CASSSFSANTEAFF.

This clonotype appeared a few times. For the CDR3, the DNA is TGTGCCACCAGTGTCCAGGGACTTGAGCAGTTCTTC. It codes for CATSVQGLEQFF. This chain connects TRBV24-1 to TRBJ2-1, with D maybe TRBD2 (6 bases). The CDR3 length is 12 residues. V lost 5 bases to trimming and J lost 9 bases, with 10 bases between them. Germline V CDR1 and CDR2: KGHDR, SFDVKD.

The chain links TRBV28 to TRBJ1-2; 7 nucleotides line up with TRBD1. Germline V lookup: CDR1 MDHEN, CDR2 SYDVKM. Trimming at V came to 7 bases and at J to 4 bases, leaving 9 bases not matched to a gene. This CDR3 is built from 14 residues. The CDR3 reads CASTSPGQPYGYTF. The CDR3 region has the DNA TGTGCCAGCACCTCCCCGGGACAGCCCTATGGCTACACCTTC.

This chain joins TRBV3-1 and TRBJ2-3; perhaps TRBD2 as D (6 bases). Trimming shortened V by 3 bases and J by 14 bases, and 12 bases separated the two germline ends. The CDR3 consists of 11 residues. Looked up from germline, CDR1 is LGHDT and CDR2 is YNNKEL (reference sequence). The CDR3 spells CASSHRRARYF. The CDR3 DNA reads TGTGCCAGCAGCCATCGGAGGGCCCGGTATTTT.

This clonotype was picked up a small number of times. The rearrangement links TRBV6-2 or TRBV6-3 to TRBJ2-2, with TRBD2 matching over 7 bases. Germline loops: CDR1 MNHEY, CDR2 SVGEGT. The CDR3 length is 19 residues. The J segment lost 2 bases and the V segment lost 4 bases, leaving 16 bases of the junction unmatched. This chain's CDR3 is CASSSPGEVAGPNTGELFF. The CDR3 DNA is TGTGCCAGCAGTTCCCCGGGTGAAGTAGCGGGTCCTAACACCGGGGAGCTGTTTTTT.

This clonotype has just a few counts. The chain couples TRBV5-1 to TRBJ1-6; D may be TRBD1 (6 bases). The germline CDR1 and CDR2 sequences are SGHRS and YFSETQ. V lost 4 bases, J lost 7 bases, and 15 bases lay in between. The CDR3 contains 15 residues. The CDR3 nucleotides are TGCGCCAGCAGCCGTATTGGACAGCAAAATTCACCCCTCCACTTT. This gives the protein CASSRIGQQNSPLHF.

This clonotype was observed a handful of times. This sequence joins TRBV7-2 and TRBJ1-2, with D possibly being TRBD1 (5 bases). The CDR3 covers 12 residues. V lost 3 bases and J 8 bases, leaving 10 bases between the germline ends. Germline V gene data show CDR1 as SGHTA and CDR2 as FQGNSA. The CDR3 DNA reads TGTGCCAGCAGCTTCCGACAGACGGGCTACACCTTC. This sequence encodes CASSFRQTGYTF.

This chain links TRBV27 with TRBJ2-7, with D possibly matching TRBD2 (6 bases). The V end was cut by 5 bases, the J end by 0 bases, with 14 bases between. The CDR3 sequence is 15 residues long. Per the germline V gene, CDR1 is MNHEY and CDR2 is SMNVEV (reference sequence). The CDR3 loop is CASSGGLANSYEQYF. The DNA of the CDR3 is TGTGCCAGCAGTGGCGGGCTAGCGAACTCCTACGAGCAGTACTTC.

This clonotype appeared a few times. J is TRBJ2-7 and V is TRBV27, with unresolved D. Germline V gene data show CDR1 as MNHEY and CDR2 as SMNVEV (reference sequence). The CDR3 extends over 12 amino acids. V lost 4 bases and J 2 bases, leaving 6 bases between the germline ends. The CDR3 nucleotides read TGTGCCAGCAGTTCGGCACCCTACGAGCAGTACTTC. It specifies CASSSAPYEQYF.

J is TRBJ2-3 and V is TRBV27; no clear D. From germline, CDR1 is MNHEY and CDR2 SMNVEV (reference sequence). The V end was cut by 4 bases, the J end by 0 bases, with 14 bases between. The CDR3 has 16 amino acids. CDR3 bases: TGTGCCAGCAGTTCAAGACACATAACTAGCACAGATACGCAGTATTTT. Translated: CASSSRHITSTDTQYF.

The sample holds one count of this clonotype. The chain couples TRBV4-1 to TRBJ2-7, with 9 nucleotides matching TRBD2. The J segment lost 4 bases and the V segment lost 5 bases, leaving 9 bases of the junction unmatched. The CDR3 has 15 residues. Germline V gene data show CDR1 as MGHRA and CDR2 as YSYEKL. CDR3 protein: CASSVWREGGYEQYF. CDR3 in DNA: TGCGCCAGCAGCGTATGGCGGGAGGGTGGTTACGAGCAGTACTTC.

The chain is built from TRBV16 and TRBJ2-3, with 13 bases identical to TRBD2. J lost 2 bases, V lost 4 bases, and 3 bases had no gene match. In germline, CDR1 is KGHSY, CDR2 FQNENV. The CDR3 totals 16 residues. CDR3 coding DNA: TGTGCCAGCAGCCCGGGACTAGCGGGGAACACAGATACGCAGTATTTT. Its translation: CASSPGLAGNTDTQYF.

There are a few counts of this clonotype. This chain connects TRBV5-1 to TRBJ2-7; D gene ambiguous. Trimming left V 1 base short and J 2 bases short, with 10 bases between. The CDR3 runs to 14 residues. Germline V gene lookup returns CDR1 SGHRS and CDR2 YFSETQ. CDR3 bases: TGCGCCAGCAGCTTGATGGGAAACGCCTACGAGCAGTACTTC. This translates into CASSLMGNAYEQYF.

The chain joins TRBV20-1 to TRBJ2-1, with D possibly being TRBD2 (6 bases). The CDR3 length is 15 residues. Trimming stripped 2 bases from V and 2 bases from J, with 13 bases between. CDR1 and CDR2 from the germline V gene are DFQATT and SNEGSKA (reference sequence). CDR3 loop: CSARQPGVTYNEQFF. In DNA form, the CDR3 reads TGCAGTGCTAGACAACCGGGAGTGACCTACAATGAGCAGTTCTTC.

This clonotype has more than one count but fewer than ten. V is TRBV9 and J is TRBJ1-2, with TRBD1 as a possible D gene (5 bases). CDR3 length: 14 residues. V was pared by 2 bases and J by 2 bases, with 10 bases between. CDR1 is SGDLS and CDR2 is YYNGEE in the germline V gene. For the CDR3, the DNA is TGTGCCAGCAGCGTGGGACGGTTGAACTATGGCTACACCTTC. This gives the protein CASSVGRLNYGYTF.

The chain has TRBV20-1 and TRBJ1-1; TRBD1 matches at 10 bases. Looked up from germline, CDR1 is DFQATT and CDR2 is SNEGSKA (reference sequence). The CDR3 extends over 16 amino acids. After removal of 2 bases from V and 4 bases from J, the junction contained 10 bases not matched to a gene. This chain's CDR3 is CSARRGTGEVGTEAFF. Written as DNA, the CDR3 is TGCAGTGCTAGACGCGGGACAGGGGAAGTAGGCACTGAAGCTTTCTTT.

This chain links TRBV29-1 with TRBJ1-1; D possibly corresponds to TRBD1 (5 bases). The CDR3 spans 14 residues. Germline CDR1 reads SQVTM; CDR2 reads ANQGSEA. V was cut by 0 bases and J by 1 base, with 9 bases left in between. The CDR3 region is CSVEDGTGNTEAFF. The CDR3 DNA reads TGCAGCGTTGAAGACGGTACAGGGAACACTGAAGCTTTCTTT.

This clonotype was seen only once. This rearrangement joins TRBV5-5 to TRBJ1-5; D remains unclear. The V gene lost 0 bases and the J gene lost 7 bases, with 14 bases spanning the gap. The CDR3 is 15 residues long. Germline lookup yields CDR1 SGHKS and CDR2 YYEKEE (reference sequence). The CDR3 sequence: CASSLAGGLSQPQHF. The CDR3 DNA is TGTGCCAGCAGCTTGGCTGGTGGTCTATCCCAGCCCCAGCATTTT.

This clonotype was counted a few times. The V call is TRBV4-2, the J call TRBJ2-1; 11 bases are a match to TRBD2. Trimming cost V 1 base and J 6 bases; bases outside gene matches: 14. Germline CDR1 LGHNA, CDR2 YNFKEQ. The CDR3 is 19 residues long. CDR3: CASSQGTSGSFRDSNEQFF. For the CDR3, the DNA is TGTGCCAGCAGCCAAGGTACTAGCGGGAGTTTCAGGGACAGCAATGAGCAGTTCTTC.

CDR3 in amino acids: CASSPPLLRGWDEQFF. The CDR3 DNA reads as TGTGCCAGCTCACCACCTTTACTGCGCGGCTGGGATGAGCAGTTCTTC. The chain links TRBV18 to TRBJ2-1; D remains ambiguous. V gave up 0 bases and J gave up 8 bases, with 17 bases separating them. CDR1 is KGHSH and CDR2 is LQKENI in the germline V gene. CDR3 length: 16 residues. Full variable domain (remainder filled in from reference TRBV18 and TRBJ2-1): NAGVMQNPRHLVRRRGQEARLRCSPMKGHSHVYWYRQLPEEGLKFMVYLQKENIIDESGMPKERFSAEFPKEGPSILRIQQVVRGDSAAYFCASSPPLLRGWDEQFFGPGTRLTVL.

The rearrangement uses TRBV27 and TRBJ2-1, with TRBD1 matching 7 bases. The germline CDR1 and CDR2 sequences are MNHEY and SMNVEV (reference sequence). The V segment lost 4 bases and the J segment 4 bases; nucleotides outside the gene matches: 4. This CDR3 spans 14 amino acids. Here the CDR3 reads CASSYTGDYNEQFF. Here the CDR3 DNA reads TGTGCCAGCAGTTATACAGGGGATTACAATGAGCAGTTCTTC.